Listed below are T cell receptor beta chains from one sample, sequenced in a study of T cells in narcolepsy. The data were produced by immunoSEQ multiplex PCR, yet TCRdb's version contains in-frame clones alone and is incomplete. The sample lists tens of thousands of clones, about four fifths seen once, with 0.55% to 0.75% in the top ten. The specimen was CD45RA- memory CD4+ T cells from PBMCs. Receptors were obtained from a human donor with narcolepsy. Both conserved end residues are part of each CDR3. Fields, in order: CDR3 DNA, CDR3 protein, clone size, V gene, J gene, D gene. A D gene is named only where the DNA matches it firmly. A row's size may be missing; if present it is once, few, many or a size class.

TGTGCCAGCAGTTTACCCCGAGAAGGACTAGTCGGCACCTACGAGCAGTACTTC	CASSLPREGLVGTYEQYF	.	TRBV28	TRBJ2-7	TRBD2
TGTGCCAGCAGCCTGTTAAGAGGGAACACTGAAGCTTTCTTT	CASSLLRGNTEAFF	.	TRBV4-2	TRBJ1-1	.
TGTGCCAGCAGTCCATCGACTGCTACGAACACTGAAGCTTTCTTT	CASSPSTATNTEAFF	.	TRBV28	TRBJ1-1	.
TGTGCCAGCAGCCGGGACAGGGGTGAAAAACTGTTTTTT	CASSRDRGEKLFF	.	TRBV6-4	TRBJ1-4	TRBD1
TGTGCCAGCAGTTACGGGTTCTTGCAGCCCCAGCATTTT	CASSYGFLQPQHF	once	TRBV6-5	TRBJ1-5	.
TGCGCCAGCAGCTCCCTCAATCTAGCCAAAAACATTCAGTACTTC	CASSSLNLAKNIQYF	.	TRBV4-1	TRBJ2-4	.
TGTGCCAGCAGCCCCACCCAGCTAGCGGGGTATGCAGATACGCAGTATTTT	CASSPTQLAGYADTQYF	.	TRBV27	TRBJ2-3	TRBD2
TGTGCCAGCAGCCGAGATGGGACGGCCAGTGAAGCTTTCTTT	CASSRDGTASEAFF	.	TRBV11-2	TRBJ1-1	.
TGTGCCAGCAGTGAGTCCCAAGAGCAGACCCAGTTCTTC	CASSESQEQTQFF	.	TRBV2	TRBJ2-1	.
TGTGCCGGAAACAAGAATGTGGGAGATACGCAGTATTTT	CAGNKNVGDTQYF	.	TRBV10-3	TRBJ2-3	.
TGCGCCAGCAGCTTATCGGGCTCCCGGGCCCAGGGAAACATTCAGTACTTC	CASSLSGSRAQGNIQYF	few	TRBV5-1	TRBJ2-4	.
TGTGCCAGCAGGGACGGGGGAGGAGGAGGAAACACCATATATTTT	CASRDGGGGGNTIYF	few	TRBV6-5	TRBJ1-3	.
TGTGCCAGCAGCTTAGGTCTAGCGGGGGCCGGTAGCACAGATACGCAGTATTTT	CASSLGLAGAGSTDTQYF	.	TRBV7-2	TRBJ2-3	TRBD2
TGTGCCAGCAGTTCCGGGACAGCTAATTCACCCCTCCACTTT	CASSSGTANSPLHF	few	TRBV7-3	TRBJ1-6	TRBD1
TGTGCCATCAGTGAGTCTACCAGCTCCTATAATTCACCCCTCCACTTT	CAISESTSSYNSPLHF	.	TRBV10-3	TRBJ1-6	.
TGTGCCAGCAGCCAAGAGATGGCGTATGGCTACACCTTC	CASSQEMAYGYTF	.	TRBV14	TRBJ1-2	.
TGTGCCAGCAGCTTAGACCCAGGGCGAAATCAGCCCCAGCATTTT	CASSLDPGRNQPQHF	.	TRBV11-2	TRBJ1-5	.
TGTGCCAGTAGTATAGGACAGCACCCTGAAAAACTGTTTTTT	CASSIGQHPEKLFF	.	TRBV19	TRBJ1-4	.
TGTGCCAGCAGCTCCCCCAGGGGATCTGAAGCTTTCTTT	CASSSPRGSEAFF	.	TRBV11-3	TRBJ1-1	.
TGTGCCAGCAGTGAACTCCCGACAGGGGCCTATAATTCACCCCTCCACTTT	CASSELPTGAYNSPLHF	.	TRBV6-1	TRBJ1-6	TRBD1
TGCGCCAGCAGCCAAACCCAAGGAGAGACCCAGTACTTC	CASSQTQGETQYF	.	TRBV4-1	TRBJ2-5	.
TGTGCCAGCACTAGTAGCGGAGGCCCCTACGAGCAGTACTTC	CASTSSGGPYEQYF	.	TRBV6-1	TRBJ2-7	.
TGTGCCAGCAGTTTGGGCAGTCGAACCTACAATGAGCAGTTCTTC	CASSLGSRTYNEQFF	.	TRBV28	TRBJ2-1	.
TGTGCCAGCAGTGGGGGACAGGGGTATGGAAACACCATATATTTT	CASSGGQGYGNTIYF	.	TRBV6-5	TRBJ1-3	TRBD1
TGTGCCAGCAGCGTAGGGCAGGGGGCTAACTATGGCTACACCTTC	CASSVGQGANYGYTF	.	TRBV9	TRBJ1-2	TRBD1
TGTGCCAGCAGCTTCGGACTAGCGGCGGGCAATGAGCAGTTCTTC	CASSFGLAAGNEQFF	.	TRBV7-3	TRBJ2-1	TRBD2
TGTGCCAGCAGCTTGGATGGGTTTGGCACCATATATTTT	CASSLDGFGTIYF	few	TRBV5-4	TRBJ1-3	.
TGTGCTAGCAGCCCGGACGGTAAGGCCCAGTACTTC	CASSPDGKAQYF	.	TRBV7-7	TRBJ2-5	.
TGTGCCAGCAGACAAAACACAGATACGCAGTATTTT	CASRQNTDTQYF	once	TRBV27	TRBJ2-3	.
TGTGCTAGCAGCTTAGACAGGGGCTACGAGCAGTACTTC	CASSLDRGYEQYF	.	TRBV7-7	TRBJ2-7	TRBD1
TGTGCCAGCAGCCAAGGGTTAACGCAAAGTGACAGGGGATGGTTTTCGGAGACCCAGTACTTC	CASSQGLTQSDRGWFSETQYF	.	TRBV14	TRBJ2-5	TRBD1
TGCGCCAGCAGCTTGGACGGGAACACCGGGGAGCTGTTTTTT	CASSLDGNTGELFF	.	TRBV5-1	TRBJ2-2	.
TGTGCCAGCAGCTTAGATGCGGGAGGAAGCAAGACCCAGTACTTC	CASSLDAGGSKTQYF	few	TRBV7-2	TRBJ2-5	TRBD2
TGTGCCACCAGCAGAGATATCGGAGCGTACGAGCAGTACTTC	CATSRDIGAYEQYF	few	TRBV15	TRBJ2-7	.
TGTGCCAGCAGTTACTCGGGGGTACACACTGAAGCTTTCTTT	CASSYSGVHTEAFF	.	TRBV6-5	TRBJ1-1	.
TGTGCCAGCAGCCAAAGGGACGACTCCTACGAGCAGTACTTC	CASSQRDDSYEQYF	.	TRBV4-2	TRBJ2-7	.
TGTGCCAGCATCTCGGACAGGGGCACTGAAGCTTTCTTT	CASISDRGTEAFF	.	TRBV7-2	TRBJ1-1	TRBD1
TGCAGCGTTGTAGTGGGGGAGACCCAGTACTTC	CSVVVGETQYF	.	TRBV29-1	TRBJ2-5	.
TGCGCCAGCAGCCTCCTCGACAGAGGGTACTACGAGCAGTACTTC	CASSLLDRGYYEQYF	.	TRBV5-1	TRBJ2-7	.
TGTGCCAGCAGCTTGGGCTCCTACAATGAGCAGTTCTTC	CASSLGSYNEQFF	.	TRBV5-4	TRBJ2-1	.
TGTGCCAGCAGCTTGACAGATACGCAGTATTTT	CASSLTDTQYF	.	TRBV7-2	TRBJ2-3	.
TGTGCCAGCGGTTCGGCCAGGGCTGGAAACACCATATATTTT	CASGSARAGNTIYF	.	TRBV28	TRBJ1-3	.
TGTGCCAGCAGTGATAACTATGGCTACACCTTC	CASSDNYGYTF	once	TRBV6-6	TRBJ1-2	.
TGTGCCAGCAGGCACTCCTCGACCAACCCAGGGAACATTCAGTACTTC	CASRHSSTNPGNIQYF	.	TRBV7-2	TRBJ2-4	.
TGTGCCAGCAGGGGAGGATTAGCGGGAGGATTTTACAATGAGCAGTTCTTC	CASRGGLAGGFYNEQFF	.	TRBV28	TRBJ2-1	TRBD2
TGTGCCAGCAGTTTAGGGGCGAAGTACGAGCAGTACTTC	CASSLGAKYEQYF	.	TRBV27	TRBJ2-7	.
TGTGCCAGCAGTTCACCGGGACAGGGGGCCGCGAGCTACACCTTC	CASSSPGQGAASYTF	.	TRBV28	TRBJ1-2	TRBD1
TGTGCCAGCAGTTTTTTTGGGGACAGGAGGACTGAAGCTTTCTTT	CASSFFGDRRTEAFF	.	TRBV28	TRBJ1-1	TRBD1
TGTGCCAGCAGCTTAATGGGAGCGGGGAGCACAGATACGCAGTATTTT	CASSLMGAGSTDTQYF	.	TRBV7-3	TRBJ2-3	TRBD2
TGTGCCACCAGCAGAGGGACAGGGGCTTACGAAAAACTGTTTTTT	CATSRGTGAYEKLFF	.	TRBV15	TRBJ1-4	TRBD1
TGTGCCAGCAGCCCCCAGGGACTAGCGGGCAATGAGCAGTTCTTC	CASSPQGLAGNEQFF	.	TRBV9	TRBJ2-1	TRBD2
TGTGCCAGCAGTGACGGCGGGGGAGGCGCCGCCTCTGGAAACACCATATATTTT	CASSDGGGGAASGNTIYF	.	TRBV6-1	TRBJ1-3	.
TGTGCCAGCAGCCCCCGTGGGGACGAGCAGTACTTC	CASSPRGDEQYF	.	TRBV11-2	TRBJ2-7	.
TGTGCCAGCAGCTTAGGAGGGGTAGAGACCCAGTACTTC	CASSLGGVETQYF	.	TRBV7-2	TRBJ2-5	.
TGTGCCAGCTCTCCAGAGACAGACAGTGGCTACACCTTC	CASSPETDSGYTF	.	TRBV18	TRBJ1-2	.
TGTGCCAGCAGCTTTGCAGGGCGGACTAATGAAAAACTGTTTTTT	CASSFAGRTNEKLFF	.	TRBV5-8	TRBJ1-4	.
TGTGCCAGTAAACGCAGTAGAGGCCACTCTGGAAACACCATATATTTT	CASKRSRGHSGNTIYF	.	TRBV19	TRBJ1-3	.
TGTGCCAGCTCACCGATTGGGGGTGGACAGGATAATGAAAAACTGTTTTTT	CASSPIGGGQDNEKLFF	.	TRBV18	TRBJ1-4	TRBD1
TGTGCCAGCAGCCGCCAGGGACCTTTTGACCAGTACTTC	CASSRQGPFDQYF	.	TRBV7-2	TRBJ2-7	.